The 9 T cell receptor beta chains below come from one sample, sequenced in a study of cytomegalovirus exposure and HLA in healthy donors. The PCR used 60 Vbeta and 13 Jbeta primers. Clones were read by immunoSEQ multiplex PCR, and TCRdb kept only the in-frame ones, dropping some. The table has about 160,000 clones, roughly 79% seen once. Source material: PBMCs. The receptors come from a woman in her forties or fifties in good health and CMV-seronegative.

The chain employs TRBV18 and TRBJ2-2; TRBD1 might be the D (6 bases). CDR1 is KGHSH, CDR2 LQKENI, per germline. Trimming left V 0 bases short and J 3 bases short, with 11 bases between. The length of the CDR3 is 16 residues. The CDR3 sequence: CASSPPGHRDTGELFF. CDR3 DNA: TGTGCCAGCTCACCACCGGGACATAGGGACACCGGGGAGCTGTTTTTT.

The gene calls are TRBV20-1 and TRBJ1-2; D unclear. The V and J ends lost 6 bases and 4 bases respectively, with 3 bases between them. The germline CDR1 and CDR2 sequences are DFQATT and SNEGSKA (reference sequence). This CDR3 region has 9 residues. The CDR3 DNA sequence: TGCAGTGCCCGCTATGGCTACACCTTC. Residues: CSARYGYTF.

The rearrangement uses TRBV5-1 and TRBJ2-5; D possibly corresponds to TRBD2 (6 bases). V lost 2 bases, J lost 5 bases, and 13 bases lay in between. CDR1 and CDR2 from the germline V gene are SGHRS and YFSETQ. The CDR3 spans 14 residues. The CDR3 sequence is CASSFSAGGETQYF. The CDR3 nucleotides are TGCGCCAGCAGCTTTAGCGCCGGAGGGGAGACCCAGTACTTC.

This rearrangement joins TRBV6-6 to TRBJ1-2, with a tentative D call TRBD1 (5 bases). The CDR3 runs 14 residues. CDR1 MNHNY and CDR2 SVGAGI come from the germline V gene (reference sequence). V gave up 1 base and J gave up 2 bases, with 8 bases separating them. DNA of the CDR3: TGTGCCAGCAGTTACTGGCAGGGCAACTATGGCTACACCTTC. Protein: CASSYWQGNYGYTF.

This clone showed up just once. A junction end diverges from the germline sequence, so it may reflect a read error. The V gene is TRBV7-2, the J gene TRBJ1-1; no definite D call. CDR1 and CDR2 (germline): SGHTA, FQGNSA. CDR3 length: 15 residues. The CDR3 coding sequence is TGTGCCAGCACCTTACGGGTTCAAGGGAGCACTGAAGCTTTCTTT. Amino acids: CASTLRVQGSTEAFF.

This clone was seen a handful of times. The J gene is TRBJ2-3, the V gene TRBV5-6, with D perhaps matching TRBD2 (6 bases). This CDR3 is 14 amino acids long. The germline V gene has CDR1 SGHDT and CDR2 YYEEEE. With 4 bases removed from V and 5 bases from J, the gap between germline ends came to 14 bases. The CDR3 here is CASSIGWEVDTQYF. The DNA of the CDR3 is TGTGCCAGCAGCATCGGTTGGGAGGTAGATACGCAGTATTTT.

The chain couples TRBV2 to TRBJ2-2; possibly TRBD1 for D (6 bases). Germline CDR1 reads SNHLY; CDR2 reads FYNNEI. Trimming shortened V by 5 bases and J by 5 bases, and 9 bases separated the two germline ends. CDR3 length: 13 amino acids. The CDR3 DNA reads as TGTGCCAGCAGTCGTCAGGGGACCGGGGAGCTGTTTTTT. It codes for CASSRQGTGELFF.

The chain carries TRBV5-4 and TRBJ2-2, with 8 bases matching TRBD1. There are 18 residues in the CDR3. With V trimmed by 0 bases and J by 1 base, 8 bases remained unmatched. Germline V lookup: CDR1 SGHNT, CDR2 YYREEE (reference sequence). The CDR3 here is CASSLARQGAVNTGELFF. CDR3 nucleotide sequence: TGTGCCAGCAGCTTGGCCAGGCAGGGGGCAGTGAACACCGGGGAGCTGTTTTTT.

The chain is built from TRBV7-8 and TRBJ2-3; TRBD1 agrees at 7 bases. This CDR3 comprises 14 residues. V trimming: 5 bases; J trimming: 4 bases; junction bases outside the gene matches: 6. Germline loops: CDR1 SGHVS, CDR2 FQNEAQ. The CDR3 sequence is CASSPDREPDTQYF. The CDR3 nucleotides read TGTGCCAGCAGCCCAGACAGGGAACCAGATACGCAGTATTTT.